This TCR beta chain was captured in a study of CD8 T cells in Susac syndrome. The V and J ends lost 4 bases and 1 base, in that order; junction bases with no gene match: 0. The germline V gene has CDR1 SEHNR and CDR2 FQNEAQ (reference sequence). This CDR3 is built from 13 residues. TEMRA cells underwent FACS enrichment and CD8+ and CD4+ T cells underwent negative isolation. This clonotype was detected only once. RNA in amounts of roughly 0.5 to 1 ug was reverse transcribed with random hexamers. Amplification of TCR beta CDR3 spanned 54 Vbeta and 13 Jbeta via immunoSEQ multiplex PCR. MiXCR, run by TCRdb on the immunoSEQ multiplex PCR reads, gives a single entry per CDR3 protein. The sample includes some 150,000 distinct CDR3 sequences, approximately 93% seen only once; the top ten take roughly 0.21%.

Sequenced material: CD8+ T cells from PBMCs. The J gene is TRBJ1-1, the V gene TRBV7-9, with 7 bases lining up with TRBD1. The sequence was obtained from a human donor with multiple sclerosis. The CDR3 loop reads CASSWDRNTEAFF. CDR3 sequence (DNA): TGTGCCAGCAGCTGGGACAGGAACACTGAAGCTTTCTTT. The full variable domain, completed using reference TRBV7-9 and TRBJ1-1, is DTGVSQNPRHKITKRGQNVTFRCDPISEHNRLYWYRQTLGQGPEFLTYFQNEAQLEKSRLLSDRFSAERPKGSFSTLEIQRTEQGDSAMYLCASSWDRNTEAFFGQGTRLTVV.